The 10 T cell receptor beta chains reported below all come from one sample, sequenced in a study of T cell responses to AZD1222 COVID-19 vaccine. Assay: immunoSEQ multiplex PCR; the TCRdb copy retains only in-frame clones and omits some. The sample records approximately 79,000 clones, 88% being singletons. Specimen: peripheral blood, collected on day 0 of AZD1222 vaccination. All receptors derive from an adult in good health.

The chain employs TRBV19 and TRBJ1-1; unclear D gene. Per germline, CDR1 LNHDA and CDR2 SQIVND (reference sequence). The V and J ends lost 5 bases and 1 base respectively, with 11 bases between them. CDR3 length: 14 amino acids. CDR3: CASSVTSPNTEAFF. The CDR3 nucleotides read TGTGCCAGTAGTGTAACCTCACCGAACACTGAAGCTTTCTTT.

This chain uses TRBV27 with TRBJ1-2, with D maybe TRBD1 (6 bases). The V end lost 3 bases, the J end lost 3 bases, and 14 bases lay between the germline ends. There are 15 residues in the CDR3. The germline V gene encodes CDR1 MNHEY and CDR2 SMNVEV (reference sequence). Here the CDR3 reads CASSFSQGKYYGYTF. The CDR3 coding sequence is TGTGCCAGCAGTTTCTCACAGGGCAAGTACTATGGCTACACCTTC.

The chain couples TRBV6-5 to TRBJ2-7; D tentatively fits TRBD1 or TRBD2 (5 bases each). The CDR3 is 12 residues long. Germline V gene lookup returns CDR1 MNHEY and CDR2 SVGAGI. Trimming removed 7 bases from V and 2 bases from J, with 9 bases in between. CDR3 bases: TGTGCCAGCAAAGGGACCCCCTACGAGCAGTACTTC. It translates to CASKGTPYEQYF.

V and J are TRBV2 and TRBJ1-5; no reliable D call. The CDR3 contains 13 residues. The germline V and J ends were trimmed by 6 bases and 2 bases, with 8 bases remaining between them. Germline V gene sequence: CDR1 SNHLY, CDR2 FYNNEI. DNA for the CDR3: TGTGCCAGCAGCGGAGATGGCAATCAGCCCCAGCATTTT. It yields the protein CASSGDGNQPQHF. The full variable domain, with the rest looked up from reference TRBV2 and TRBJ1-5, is EPEVTQTPSHQVTQMGQEVILRCVPISNHLYFYWYRQILGQKVEFLVSFYNNEISEKSEIFDDQFSVERPDGSNFTLKIRSTKLEDSAMYFCASSGDGNQPQHFGDGTRLSIL.

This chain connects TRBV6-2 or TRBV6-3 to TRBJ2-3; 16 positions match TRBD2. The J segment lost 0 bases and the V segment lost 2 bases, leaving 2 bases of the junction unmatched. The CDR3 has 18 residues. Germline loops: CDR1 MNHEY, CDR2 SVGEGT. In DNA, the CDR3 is TGTGCCAGCAGTTACGGGACTAGCGGGAGGGGAAGCACAGATACGCAGTATTTT. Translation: CASSYGTSGRGSTDTQYF.

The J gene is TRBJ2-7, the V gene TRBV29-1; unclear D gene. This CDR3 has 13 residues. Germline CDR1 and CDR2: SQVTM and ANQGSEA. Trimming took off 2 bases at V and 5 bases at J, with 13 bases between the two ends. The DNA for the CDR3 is TGCAGCGTTGAATCCCGGACCCTTCACGAGCAGTACTTC. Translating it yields CSVESRTLHEQYF.

Written as DNA, the CDR3 is TGTGCCAGCAGACCAGGGGGCGCGCAAACTGAAGCTTTCTTT. Translating gives CASRPGGAQTEAFF. The chain employs TRBV28 and TRBJ1-1; 8 positions match TRBD1. This CDR3 has 14 residues. The germline CDR1 and CDR2 sequences are MDHEN and SYDVKM. Trimming cost V 6 bases and J 5 bases; bases outside gene matches: 8.

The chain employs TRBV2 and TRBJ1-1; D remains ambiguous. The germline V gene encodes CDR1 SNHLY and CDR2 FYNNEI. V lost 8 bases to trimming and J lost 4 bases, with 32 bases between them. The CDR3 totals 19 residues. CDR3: CASHKTPLVSAPTGTEAFF. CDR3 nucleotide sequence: TGTGCCAGCCACAAAACACCCCTGGTATCAGCCCCTACTGGCACTGAAGCTTTCTTT.

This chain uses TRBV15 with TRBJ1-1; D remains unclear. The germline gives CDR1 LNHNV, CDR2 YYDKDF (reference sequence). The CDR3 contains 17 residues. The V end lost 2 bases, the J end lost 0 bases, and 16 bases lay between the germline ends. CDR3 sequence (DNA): TGTGCCACCAGCAGACATCTAGTTTTCGGCATGAACACTGAAGCTTTCTTT. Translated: CATSRHLVFGMNTEAFF. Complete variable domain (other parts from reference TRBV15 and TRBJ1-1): DAMVIQNPRYQVTQFGKPVTLSCSQTLNHNVMYWYQQKSSQAPKLLFHYYDKDFNNEADTPDNFQSRRPNTSFCFLDIRSPGLGDTAMYLCATSRHLVFGMNTEAFFGQGTRLTVV.

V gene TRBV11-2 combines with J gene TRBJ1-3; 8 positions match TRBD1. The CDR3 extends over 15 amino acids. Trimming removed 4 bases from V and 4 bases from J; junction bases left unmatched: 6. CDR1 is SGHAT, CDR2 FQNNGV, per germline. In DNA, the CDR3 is TGTGCCAGCAGCTCCGTGAGGGACAGGGGAAACACCATATATTTT. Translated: CASSSVRDRGNTIYF.